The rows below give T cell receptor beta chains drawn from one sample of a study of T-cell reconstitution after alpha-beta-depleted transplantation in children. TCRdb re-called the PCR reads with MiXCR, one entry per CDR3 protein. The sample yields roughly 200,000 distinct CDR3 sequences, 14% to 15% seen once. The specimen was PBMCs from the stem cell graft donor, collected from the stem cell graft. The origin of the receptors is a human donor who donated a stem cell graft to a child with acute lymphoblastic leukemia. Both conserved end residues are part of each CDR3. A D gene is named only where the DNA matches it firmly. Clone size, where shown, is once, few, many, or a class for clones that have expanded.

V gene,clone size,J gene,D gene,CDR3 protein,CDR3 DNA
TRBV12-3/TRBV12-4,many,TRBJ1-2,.,CASSLYPGGQGPPGYTF,TGTGCCAGCAGTTTGTATCCCGGTGGGCAGGGACCCCCGGGCTACACCTTC
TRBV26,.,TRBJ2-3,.,CASSSQGAHTTDTQYF,TGTGCCAGCAGTTCCCAGGGGGCCCACACCACAGATACGCAGTATTTT
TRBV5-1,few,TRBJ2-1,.,CASSLEGVSSYNEQFF,TGCGCCAGCAGCTTGGAAGGGGTGAGCTCCTACAATGAGCAGTTCTTC
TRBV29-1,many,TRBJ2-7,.,CSVRDKSGYEQYF,TGCAGCGTTAGGGACAAATCTGGCTACGAGCAGTACTTC
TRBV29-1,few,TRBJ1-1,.,CSAGGAGPEGAFF,TGCAGCGCCGGCGGGGCCGGGCCCGAGGGAGCTTTCTTT
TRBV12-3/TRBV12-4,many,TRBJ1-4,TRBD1,CASSSPTGGEKLFF,TGTGCCAGCAGTTCCCCGACAGGGGGCGAGAAACTGTTTTTT
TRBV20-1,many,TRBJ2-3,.,CSASDRRQSTDTQYF,TGCAGTGCCAGTGATCGCCGACAAAGCACAGATACGCAGTATTTT
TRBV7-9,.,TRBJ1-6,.,CASSLGRGGGSPLHF,TGTGCCAGCAGCTTAGGTCGAGGAGGGGGTTCACCCCTCCACTTT
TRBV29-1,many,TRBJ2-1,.,CSVVDWQMNEQFF,TGCAGCGTTGTAGACTGGCAAATGAATGAGCAGTTCTTC
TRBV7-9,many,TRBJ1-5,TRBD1,CASSETGDHQPQHF,TGTGCCAGCAGCGAGACAGGGGATCATCAGCCCCAGCATTTT
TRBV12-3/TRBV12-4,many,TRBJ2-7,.,CASSPLGGAAYEQYF,TGTGCCAGCAGTCCGCTGGGAGGAGCTGCCTACGAGCAGTACTTC
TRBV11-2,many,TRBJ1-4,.,CASSPTSTGEKLFF,TGTGCCAGCAGCCCAACCTCAACTGGAGAAAAACTGTTTTTT
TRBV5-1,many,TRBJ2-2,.,CASSLGVSGNTGELFF,TGCGCCAGCAGCTTGGGTGTTAGCGGGAACACCGGGGAGCTGTTTTTT
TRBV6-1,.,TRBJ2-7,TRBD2,CASSEALWTSGSNYEQYF,TGTGCCAGCAGTGAAGCATTGTGGACTAGCGGGTCCAACTACGAGCAGTACTTC
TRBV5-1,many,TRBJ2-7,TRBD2,CASSLEGLAGVKYF,TGCGCCAGCAGCTTGGAGGGACTAGCGGGAGTAAAGTACTTC
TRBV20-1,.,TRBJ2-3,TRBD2,CSHGTSGDTQYF,TGCAGCCACGGGACTAGCGGGGATACGCAGTATTTT